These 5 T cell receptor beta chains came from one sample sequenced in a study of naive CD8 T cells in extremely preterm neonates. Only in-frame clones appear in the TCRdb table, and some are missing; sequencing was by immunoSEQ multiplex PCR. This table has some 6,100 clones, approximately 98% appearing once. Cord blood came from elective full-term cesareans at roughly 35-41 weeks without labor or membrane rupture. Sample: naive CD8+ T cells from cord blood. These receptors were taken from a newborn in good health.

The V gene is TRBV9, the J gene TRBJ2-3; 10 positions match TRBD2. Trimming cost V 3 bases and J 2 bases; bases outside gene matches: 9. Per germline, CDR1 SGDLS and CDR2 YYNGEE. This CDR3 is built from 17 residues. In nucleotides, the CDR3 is TGTGCCAGCAGCGACTCCCCCCTAGCGGGGGCCACAGATACGCAGTATTTT. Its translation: CASSDSPLAGATDTQYF.

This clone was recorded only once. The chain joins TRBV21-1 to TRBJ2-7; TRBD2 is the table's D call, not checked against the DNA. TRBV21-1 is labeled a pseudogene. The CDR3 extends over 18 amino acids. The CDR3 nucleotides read TGTGCCAGCAGCAATCCGCGTCTGAGGGCGTGGGATCCCTACGAGCAGTACTTC. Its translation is CASSNPRLRAWDPYEQYF.

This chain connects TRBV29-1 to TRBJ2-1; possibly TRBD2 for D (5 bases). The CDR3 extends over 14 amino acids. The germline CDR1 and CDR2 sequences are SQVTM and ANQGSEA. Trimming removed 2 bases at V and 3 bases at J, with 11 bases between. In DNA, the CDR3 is TGCAGCGTTGAAAGTGGACTCGACTACAATGAGCAGTTCTTC. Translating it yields CSVESGLDYNEQFF.

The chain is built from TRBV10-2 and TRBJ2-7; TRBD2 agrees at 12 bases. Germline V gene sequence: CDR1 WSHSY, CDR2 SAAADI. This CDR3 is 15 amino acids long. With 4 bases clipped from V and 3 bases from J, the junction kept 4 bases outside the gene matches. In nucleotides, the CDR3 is TGCGCCAGCAGTGGCGGGACTAGCGGGTTCTACGAGCAGTACTTC. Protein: CASSGGTSGFYEQYF.

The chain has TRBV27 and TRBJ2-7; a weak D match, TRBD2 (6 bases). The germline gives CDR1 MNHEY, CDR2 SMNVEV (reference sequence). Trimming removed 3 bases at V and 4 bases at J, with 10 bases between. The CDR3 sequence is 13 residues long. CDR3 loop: CASSFSGGYEQYF. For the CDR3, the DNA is TGTGCCAGCAGTTTTTCTGGGGGGTACGAGCAGTACTTC.